This TCR beta chain was identified during a study of blood T cell repertoires in COVID-19. Looking at the study overall: COVID-19 samples collected from the United States, Italy and Spain covered acute and convalescent phases. T cells, B-cell-depleted T cells, or PBMCs provided the cDNA or gDNA that served as material.

There are 15 residues in the CDR3. Germline V gene data show CDR1 as SGHNT and CDR2 as YENEEA. Trimming took 1 base from V and 3 from J; bases not matched to a gene: 4. Original methodology: Amplification of reference gene primers was used by the study to estimate nucleated cell counts. Libraries were prepared by immunoSEQ multiplex PCR; TCRdb keeps only in-frame clonotypes and omits some of them. V and J calls and clone size are copied from that table; D and trimming were computed from the DNA. The sample holds about 120,000 clones; around 87% are singletons and the top ten take about 2%. V gene TRBV11-3 combines with J gene TRBJ2-7; 9 nucleotides line up with TRBD1. This receptor was taken from a woman in her fifties or sixties with acute or convalescent COVID-19. Sequenced: peripheral blood. Here the CDR3 DNA reads TGTGCCAGCAGCTTAGCGGGGACAGGGATCTACGAGCAGTACTTC. Amino acids: CASSLAGTGIYEQYF.